A selection of T cell receptor beta chains follows, all from one sample in a study of HIV-infected patients and healthy controls. Using its own MiXCR run on the 5' RACE reads, TCRdb lists one record per CDR3 protein. The sample holds under 20,000 distinct CDR3 sequences, approximately 7% seen once. Sequenced: blood. These receptor sequences come from an adult in good health. The CDR3 runs from the conserved cysteine through the conserved F or W. D genes are given only for firm matches. Rows give clone size only sometimes, using once, few, many, or a class for an expanded clone.

clone_size d_call j_call v_call cdr3_aa cdr3_nt
many - TRBJ2-3 TRBV25-1 CASSLGGPADTQYF TGTGCCAGCAGTCTCGGGGGGCCGGCAGATACGCAGTATTTT
medium-sized - TRBJ2-1 TRBV18 CASSPGLGPGNEQFF TGTGCCAGCTCGCCGGGACTGGGCCCCGGCAATGAGCAGTTCTTC
- - TRBJ2-2 TRBV5-1 CASSFEGRHTGELFF TGCGCCAGCAGCTTTGAGGGAAGACACACCGGGGAGCTGTTTTTT
many - TRBJ2-1 TRBV5-1 CASRREVNEQFF TGCGCCAGCAGAAGGGAGGTAAATGAGCAGTTCTTC
many - TRBJ2-3 TRBV4-2 CASSQNRRTTDTQYF TGTGCCAGCAGCCAAAACCGAAGGACGACAGATACGCAGTATTTT
medium-sized TRBD1 TRBJ1-1 TRBV6-2/TRBV6-3 CASSYSRTGSTEAFF TGTGCCAGCAGTTACTCAAGGACAGGTTCCACTGAAGCTTTCTTT
many - TRBJ1-1 TRBV9 CASSVGLQGTEAFF TGTGCCAGCAGCGTAGGGTTACAGGGCACTGAAGCTTTCTTT
many TRBD2 TRBJ2-5 TRBV5-1 CASSSGGETQYF TGCGCCAGCAGCTCGGGGGGGGAGACCCAGTACTTC
many TRBD1 TRBJ1-4 TRBV6-6 CASMTKGPGQGLYGLFF TGTGCCAGCATGACCAAAGGACCGGGACAGGGACTTTATGGACTGTTTTTT
many TRBD2 TRBJ2-3 TRBV6-2/TRBV6-3 CASSYSLGRELDTQYF TGTGCCAGCAGTTACTCGCTGGGGCGGGAGTTGGATACGCAGTATTTT
many - TRBJ2-1 TRBV6-6 CASRVMGGNYNEQFF TGTGCCAGCAGAGTTATGGGGGGAAACTACAATGAGCAGTTCTTC
many - TRBJ2-1 TRBV20-1 CSARGDTDNEQFF TGCAGTGCTAGGGGTGATACGGACAATGAGCAGTTCTTC
many - TRBJ1-2 TRBV7-9 CASSLGQGWYGYTF TGTGCCAGCAGCTTAGGTCAGGGCTGGTATGGCTACACCTTC
medium-sized TRBD2 TRBJ2-7 TRBV10-3 CATRTSEGYEQYF TGTGCCACCCGGACTAGCGAGGGGTACGAGCAGTACTTC
many TRBD2 TRBJ2-7 TRBV12-3/TRBV12-4 CASSRALAGGPGRYEQYF TGTGCCAGCAGTCGAGCGCTAGCGGGGGGCCCCGGGCGATACGAGCAGTACTTC
- - TRBJ2-2 TRBV7-2 CASSKTGLNTGELFF TGTGCCAGCAGCAAGACTGGACTGAACACCGGGGAGCTGTTTTTT
medium-sized - TRBJ1-1 TRBV20-1 CSATDTEAFF TGCAGTGCTACCGACACTGAAGCTTTCTTT
many - TRBJ2-1 TRBV6-2/TRBV6-3 CASSYSMRGLSYNEQFF TGTGCCAGCAGTTACTCGATGCGGGGGCTCTCCTACAATGAGCAGTTCTTC
- - TRBJ2-5 TRBV19 CATKPRTAVETQYF TGTGCCACCAAGCCTCGCACCGCGGTGGAGACCCAGTACTTC
many - TRBJ1-2 TRBV5-1 CASSLDWTNYGYTF TGCGCCAGCAGCTTGGACTGGACTAACTATGGCTACACCTTC
medium-sized - TRBJ2-5 TRBV20-1 CSASQSSQETQYF TGCAGTGCTAGTCAATCCAGCCAAGAGACCCAGTACTTC
many - TRBJ2-2 TRBV7-3 CASSLSGVNTGELFF TGTGCCAGCAGCTTATCCGGAGTGAACACCGGGGAGCTGTTTTTT